This TCR beta chain was recorded in a study of T-cell reconstitution after alpha-beta-depleted transplantation in children (dated by TCRdb to the mid-2010s). General notes on the study: T-cell immune reconstitution after TCRalphabeta/CD19-depleted allogeneic hematopoietic cell transplantation in children was quantitatively tracked in the study by means of TCR repertoire profiling. Beyond this particular receptor, the publication reports: In some patients, the high TCRbeta diversity seen at day 60 was put down to recipient T cells and intrathymic progenitors that had survived conditioning. The apparently early alphabetaT-cell count recovery about two months after transplant was reportedly dependent on only several hundred rapidly expanded clones derived from non-depleted graft cells. The frequencies of hyperexpanded clones fell over the following months, and after one year, T-cell counts and TCRbeta diversity were mostly attributed to newly produced T cells.

Spanning cysteine to phenylalanine, the CDR3 consists of 15 amino acids. Kept here is only the CDR3 DNA, which spans 45 bases and is read in frame from base 1. V loses 8 bases, J loses 4 bases, and the germline ends lie 15 bases apart. Libraries were prepared through PCR. This sample was sequenced with an Illumina HiSeq 2500. TCR libraries were prepared with molecular barcoding, using unique molecular identifiers to normalize TCRbeta repertoire quantification. In TCRdb, the public reads were trimmed at Q25 with fastp and aligned with MiXCR, with productive beta chains retained. Here each entry gathers all rows of one CDR3 protein and keeps the most common genes and DNA. The sample contains about a million distinct CDR3 sequences, roughly 29% of them found a single time. The ten top clones hold about 28% of the sample. In its sample, this clonotype was seen many times. Its specific antigen is unknown. Base quality data are lacking; no much larger clone is found one base away.

The sample's treatment or condition, from its label and the paper: allogeneic hematopoietic cell transplantation with graft depleted of TCRalphabeta T cells and CD19 B cells. The transplant recipients were children given TCRalphabeta/CD19-depleted allogeneic hematopoietic cell grafts. This receptor was taken from a boy under three years old who had a stem cell transplant for SCID, so the T cells may come from the graft donor. The sample consisted of PBMCs, mostly from graft donor cells, taken 360 days after TCRalphabeta/CD19-depleted stem cell transplant. In this chain, TRBV12-3 or TRBV12-4 is recombined with TRBJ2-6; the D gene is tentatively TRBD1 or TRBD2, each matching 6 bases. The CDR3 in this case is CASSNWGAGANVLTF. Read as DNA, the sequence is TGTGCCAGCTCGAATTGGGGGGCAGGGGCCAACGTCCTGACTTTC.